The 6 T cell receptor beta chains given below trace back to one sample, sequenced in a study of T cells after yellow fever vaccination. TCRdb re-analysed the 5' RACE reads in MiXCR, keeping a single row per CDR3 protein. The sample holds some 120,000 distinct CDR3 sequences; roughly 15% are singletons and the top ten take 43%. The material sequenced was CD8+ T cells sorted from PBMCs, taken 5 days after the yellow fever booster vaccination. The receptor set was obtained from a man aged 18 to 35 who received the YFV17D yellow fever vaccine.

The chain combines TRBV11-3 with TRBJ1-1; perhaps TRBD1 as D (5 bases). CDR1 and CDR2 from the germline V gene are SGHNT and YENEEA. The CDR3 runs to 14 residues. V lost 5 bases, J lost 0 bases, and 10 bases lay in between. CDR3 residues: CASSPRGLNTEAFF. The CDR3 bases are TGTGCCAGCAGCCCTCGGGGCCTGAACACTGAAGCTTTCTTT.

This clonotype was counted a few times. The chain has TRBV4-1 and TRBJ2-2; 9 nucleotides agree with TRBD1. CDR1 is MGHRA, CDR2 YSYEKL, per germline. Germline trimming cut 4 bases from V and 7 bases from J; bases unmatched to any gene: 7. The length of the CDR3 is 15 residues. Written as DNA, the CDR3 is TGCGCCAGCAGCCCGGGACAGGGACTTATCGGGGAGCTGTTTTTT. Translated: CASSPGQGLIGELFF.

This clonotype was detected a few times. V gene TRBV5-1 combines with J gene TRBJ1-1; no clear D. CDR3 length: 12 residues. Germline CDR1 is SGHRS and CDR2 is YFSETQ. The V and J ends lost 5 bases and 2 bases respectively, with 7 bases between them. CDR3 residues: CASRGLNTEAFF. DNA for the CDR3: TGCGCCAGCAGGGGTCTCAACACTGAAGCTTTCTTT.

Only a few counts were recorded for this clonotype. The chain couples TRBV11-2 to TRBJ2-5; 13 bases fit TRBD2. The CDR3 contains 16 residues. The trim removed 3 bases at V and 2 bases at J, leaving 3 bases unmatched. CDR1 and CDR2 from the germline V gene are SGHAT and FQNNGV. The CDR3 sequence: CASSFRTSGGQETQYF. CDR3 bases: TGTGCCAGCAGCTTTCGGACTAGCGGGGGTCAAGAGACCCAGTACTTC. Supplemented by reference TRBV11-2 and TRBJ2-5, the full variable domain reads EAGVAQSPRYKIIEKRQSVAFWCNPISGHATLYWYQQILGQGPKLLIQFQNNGVVDDSQLPKDRFSAERLKGVDSTLKIQPAKLEDSAVYLCASSFRTSGGQETQYFGPGTRLLVL.

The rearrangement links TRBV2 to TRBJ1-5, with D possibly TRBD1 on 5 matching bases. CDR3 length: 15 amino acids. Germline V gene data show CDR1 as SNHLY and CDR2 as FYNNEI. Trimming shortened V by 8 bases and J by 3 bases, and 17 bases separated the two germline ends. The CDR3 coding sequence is TGTGCCAGCGGGGAGACTACAGGACTCAATCAGCCCCAGCATTTT. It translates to CASGETTGLNQPQHF.

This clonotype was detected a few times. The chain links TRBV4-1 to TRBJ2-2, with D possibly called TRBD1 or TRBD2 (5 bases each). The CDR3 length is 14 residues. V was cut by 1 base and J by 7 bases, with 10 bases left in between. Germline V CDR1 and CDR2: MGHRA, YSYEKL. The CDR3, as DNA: TGCGCCAGCAGCCAAGTTGGGGGTGGCGGGGAGCTGTTTTTT. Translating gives CASSQVGGGGELFF.